The rows below give T cell receptor beta chains drawn from one sample of a study of CD8 T cells in Susac syndrome. TCRdb analysed the immunoSEQ multiplex PCR reads with MiXCR anew, one entry per CDR3 protein. The sample lists about 200,000 distinct CDR3 sequences; over 85% were seen once. Sequencing was done on a sample of CD4+ T cells from PBMCs. The receptors originated from a human donor in good health. Both conserved end residues are part of each CDR3. The D gene is left open where the match is weak. Size is omitted from some rows. Given values are once, few, many or a class for expanded clones.

d_gene | j_gene | v_gene | abundance | CDR3nt | CDR3aa
NA | TRBJ1-6 | TRBV7-2 | NA | TGTGCCAGCAGCACACCCGAGGGCAGGGGTCCCTATAATTCACCCCTCCACTTT | CASSTPEGRGPYNSPLHF
TRBD1 | TRBJ1-1 | TRBV7-2 | NA | TGTGCCAGCAGCTTAGCCACAGGGGAGCACACTGAAGCTTTCTTT | CASSLATGEHTEAFF
NA | TRBJ2-1 | TRBV5-1 | NA | TGCGCCAGCAGCTTGCCCCTCTATCGTGAGCAGTTCTTC | CASSLPLYREQFF
NA | TRBJ2-5 | TRBV3-1 | NA | TGTGCCAGCAGCCTCTCCGGGGCCTCAGAGACCCAGTACTTC | CASSLSGASETQYF
NA | TRBJ2-3 | TRBV6-5 | NA | TGTGCCAGCAGTTACTCGGGCGGGTTGGTGGCAGATACGCAGTATTTT | CASSYSGGLVADTQYF
TRBD1 | TRBJ2-2 | TRBV7-2 | NA | TGTGCCAGCAGCCCACAGGGGGCGGGGGACGGGGAGCTGTTTTTT | CASSPQGAGDGELFF
TRBD2 | TRBJ2-1 | TRBV20-1 | NA | TGCAGTGCTAGAGCTAGCGGGGGCGGCGTCAATGAGCAGTTCTTC | CSARASGGGVNEQFF
NA | TRBJ2-1 | TRBV5-6 | NA | TGTGCCAGCAGGCGGGTAGATGAGCAGTTCTTC | CASRRVDEQFF
TRBD1 | TRBJ1-1 | TRBV7-2 | NA | TGTGCCAGCAGAGAACAGGGGGGCACTGAAGCTTTCTTT | CASREQGGTEAFF
NA | TRBJ2-5 | TRBV3-1 | NA | TGTGCCAGCGAGTCTATTGGAGAGACCCAGTACTTC | CASESIGETQYF
NA | TRBJ1-1 | TRBV29-1 | once | TGCAGCGTTGCCGTCGCAGGGAAGGCCACTGAAGCTTTCTTT | CSVAVAGKATEAFF
TRBD1 | TRBJ1-1 | TRBV19 | NA | TGTGCCAGTTACCGGGACAGGGGCTCGAACACTGAAGCTTTCTTT | CASYRDRGSNTEAFF
NA | TRBJ2-1 | TRBV3-1 | NA | TGTGCCAGCAGCCAAGGGGTGGACCGTAGCTCCTACAATGAGCAGTTCTTC | CASSQGVDRSSYNEQFF
NA | TRBJ2-1 | TRBV18 | NA | TGTGCCAGCTCGCCCAACCGAGGGGATGAGCAGTTCTTC | CASSPNRGDEQFF
NA | TRBJ2-5 | TRBV14 | NA | TGTGCCAGCAGCCAAGGATTAGGGTGGTGGGAGACCCAGTACTTC | CASSQGLGWWETQYF
NA | TRBJ1-1 | TRBV6-2/TRBV6-3 | NA | TGTGCCAGCAGACCGACACCGAACACTGAAGCTTTCTTT | CASRPTPNTEAFF
NA | TRBJ2-2 | TRBV20-1 | once | TGCAGTGCTAGTTCTGTTAGTAGCGCCACCGGGGAGCTGTTTTTT | CSASSVSSATGELFF
TRBD1 | TRBJ2-4 | TRBV5-6 | NA | TGTGCCAGCAGCCCCGACAGGGGACTGGGCCCAAGCATTCAGTACTTC | CASSPDRGLGPSIQYF
NA | TRBJ2-7 | TRBV4-3 | NA | TGCGCCAGCAGCCAAGAGGCAGGGGTAGCCGAGCAGTACTTC | CASSQEAGVAEQYF
NA | TRBJ2-5 | TRBV3-1 | NA | TGTGCCAGCACCAGGCCGCCGGGGTCCGGGCAAGAGACCCAGTACTTC | CASTRPPGSGQETQYF
NA | TRBJ2-3 | TRBV27 | NA | TGTGCCAGCAGTTTTGGGCGAGGACATCGGGTCACAGATACGCAGTATTTT | CASSFGRGHRVTDTQYF
NA | TRBJ2-3 | TRBV12-3/TRBV12-4 | NA | TGTGCCTCTCGCCGTTCCACAGATACGCAGTATTTT | CASRRSTDTQYF
NA | TRBJ1-2 | TRBV25-1 | NA | TGTGCCAGCAGTCCAGGGTTGCAGGGCTACACCTTC | CASSPGLQGYTF
NA | TRBJ1-1 | TRBV7-2 | NA | TGTGCCAGCAGCTTCCAAGGGATGAACACTGAAGCTTTCTTT | CASSFQGMNTEAFF
NA | TRBJ2-7 | TRBV6-2/TRBV6-3 | NA | TGTGCCAGCAGTTACTCTCCGCGGGGCTACGAGCAGTACTTC | CASSYSPRGYEQYF
TRBD2 | TRBJ2-3 | TRBV3-1 | NA | TGTGCCAGCAGCTTTTCCACTAGCGGGAGATCAGATACGCAGTATTTT | CASSFSTSGRSDTQYF
TRBD2 | TRBJ2-1 | TRBV6-5 | NA | TGTGCCAGCAGCTCCGGGACTAGCTCGGATGAGCAGTTCTTC | CASSSGTSSDEQFF
TRBD1 | TRBJ1-2 | TRBV20-1 | NA | TGCAGTGCTCAGGGGGGTTTTAGGGGCTACACCTTC | CSAQGGFRGYTF
NA | TRBJ1-2 | TRBV30 | NA | TGTGCCTGGAAAGGGCAGTACTATGGCTACACCTTC | CAWKGQYYGYTF
TRBD2 | TRBJ2-3 | TRBV15 | NA | TGTGCCACCAGCGGGCCCAGCAGCGGGAGGGGGGATACGCAGTATTTT | CATSGPSSGRGDTQYF
TRBD2 | TRBJ2-3 | TRBV7-2 | NA | TGTGCCAGCAGCTTAGAAGGTAGCGGGGGGTTCACAGATACGCAGTATTTT | CASSLEGSGGFTDTQYF
TRBD1 | TRBJ1-3 | TRBV20-1 | NA | TGCAGTGCTGGACAGGGAAACTCTGGAAACACCATATATTTT | CSAGQGNSGNTIYF
NA | TRBJ1-2 | TRBV29-1 | NA | TGCAGCGTTGGTGGGATTCTCTATGGCTACACCTTC | CSVGGILYGYTF
TRBD1 | TRBJ1-6 | TRBV3-1 | NA | TGTGCCAGCGTTAAAGGGACAGGGGATTCACCCCTCCACTTT | CASVKGTGDSPLHF
TRBD1 | TRBJ1-2 | TRBV29-1 | NA | TGCAGCGCACAGGGGGAAAAAGGCTACACCTTC | CSAQGEKGYTF
NA | TRBJ1-5 | TRBV7-2 | NA | TGTGCCAGCAGCCTGTGGACGGAAGAAAAGCCCCAGCATTTT | CASSLWTEEKPQHF
NA | TRBJ1-4 | TRBV5-1 | NA | TGCGCCAGCAGCCCTTCGACAGCCGGGGATGAAAAACTGTTTTTT | CASSPSTAGDEKLFF
NA | TRBJ2-1 | TRBV20-1 | NA | TGCAGTGCTAGAGAACCCGGACTACTCCCAAGCAATGAGCAGTTCTTC | CSAREPGLLPSNEQFF
NA | TRBJ2-7 | TRBV5-1 | NA | TGCGCCAGCAGCTTTAGGGACTCCTCGATGGGGAACGAGCAGTACTTC | CASSFRDSSMGNEQYF
NA | TRBJ1-2 | TRBV24-1 | NA | TGTGCCACCAGTGAGGCAGGGTGGGGCTACACCTTC | CATSEAGWGYTF
TRBD2 | TRBJ2-3 | TRBV29-1 | NA | TGCAGCGTTTATCTAGCGGGCACAGATACGCAGTATTTT | CSVYLAGTDTQYF
TRBD1 | TRBJ1-2 | TRBV11-2 | NA | TGTGCCAGCAGCTTAGTGCCCCTCGACAGGGTCTCTGGCTACACCTTC | CASSLVPLDRVSGYTF
TRBD2 | TRBJ2-3 | TRBV15 | once | TGTGCCACCCTTCTAGCGGCCACAGATACGCAGTATTTT | CATLLAATDTQYF
NA | TRBJ2-7 | TRBV6-2/TRBV6-3 | NA | TGTGCCAGCAGTTTTGAGAGGGAAACCTACGAGCAGTACTTC | CASSFERETYEQYF
NA | TRBJ2-2 | TRBV20-1 | NA | TGCAGTGCTGGGATGGACCCCCGAGGGACCGGGGAGCTGTTTTTT | CSAGMDPRGTGELFF
TRBD1 | TRBJ1-6 | TRBV20-1 | NA | TGCAGTGCTAGATCGGGACAGCATAATTCACCCCTCCACTTT | CSARSGQHNSPLHF
TRBD2 | TRBJ2-1 | TRBV12-3/TRBV12-4 | once | TGTGCCAGCATGAGGAGCGGGGGGGCCCATGAGCAGTTCTTC | CASMRSGGAHEQFF
TRBD1 | TRBJ1-4 | TRBV12-3/TRBV12-4 | NA | TGTGCCAGCAGTGCACAGGGGGCTCTTGAAAAACTGTTTTTT | CASSAQGALEKLFF
NA | TRBJ1-1 | TRBV2 | NA | TGTGCCAGCACGTCAGGGGTCCCAAACACTGAAGCTTTCTTT | CASTSGVPNTEAFF
TRBD2 | TRBJ2-3 | TRBV3-1 | NA | TGTGCCAGCAGCCAAGAGCCAGGGGCTAGCGGGGAGGACACAGATACGCAGTATTTT | CASSQEPGASGEDTDTQYF
NA | TRBJ1-1 | TRBV7-2 | NA | TGTGCCAGCAGCTTAGCAGGTGCGGGGGTGAACACTGAAGCTTTCTTT | CASSLAGAGVNTEAFF
NA | TRBJ2-3 | TRBV20-1 | once | TGCAGTGCTAGAGGTCCAGGACAGACAGATACGCAGTATTTT | CSARGPGQTDTQYF
TRBD1 | TRBJ1-5 | TRBV5-1 | NA | TGCGCCAGCAGCCCCGGGACAGGGGGCCTCGGCAATCAGCCCCAGCATTTT | CASSPGTGGLGNQPQHF